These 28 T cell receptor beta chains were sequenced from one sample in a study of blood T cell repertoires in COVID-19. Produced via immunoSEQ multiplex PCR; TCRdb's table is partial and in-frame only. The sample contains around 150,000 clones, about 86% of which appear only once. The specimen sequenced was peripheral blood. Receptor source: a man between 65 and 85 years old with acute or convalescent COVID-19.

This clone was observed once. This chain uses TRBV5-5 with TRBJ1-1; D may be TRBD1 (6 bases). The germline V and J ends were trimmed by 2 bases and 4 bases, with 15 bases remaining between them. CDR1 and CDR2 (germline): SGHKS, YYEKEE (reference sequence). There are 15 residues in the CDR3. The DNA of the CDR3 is TGTGCCAGCAGCTTTTTACAGGGTGGTAGCACTGAAGCTTTCTTT. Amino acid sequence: CASSFLQGGSTEAFF.

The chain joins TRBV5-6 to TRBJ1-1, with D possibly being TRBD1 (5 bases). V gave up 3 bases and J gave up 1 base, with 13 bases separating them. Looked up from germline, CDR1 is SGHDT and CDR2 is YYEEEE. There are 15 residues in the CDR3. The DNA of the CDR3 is TGTGCCAGCAGCTCGACGGGACTCTGGAACACTGAAGCTTTCTTT. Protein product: CASSSTGLWNTEAFF.

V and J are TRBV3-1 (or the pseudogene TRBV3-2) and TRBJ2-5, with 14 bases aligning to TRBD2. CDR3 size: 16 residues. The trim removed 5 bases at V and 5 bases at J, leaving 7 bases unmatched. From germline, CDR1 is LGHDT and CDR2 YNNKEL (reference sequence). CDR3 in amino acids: CASSAGTSGSWETQYF. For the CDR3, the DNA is TGTGCCAGCAGCGCCGGGACTAGCGGGAGTTGGGAGACCCAGTACTTC.

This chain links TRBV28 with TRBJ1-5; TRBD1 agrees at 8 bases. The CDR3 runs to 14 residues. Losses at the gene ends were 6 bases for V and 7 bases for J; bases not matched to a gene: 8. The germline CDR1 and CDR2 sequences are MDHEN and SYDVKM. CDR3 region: CASSQTGEGQPQHF. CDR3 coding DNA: TGTGCCAGCAGCCAGACAGGGGAAGGGCAGCCCCAGCATTTT.

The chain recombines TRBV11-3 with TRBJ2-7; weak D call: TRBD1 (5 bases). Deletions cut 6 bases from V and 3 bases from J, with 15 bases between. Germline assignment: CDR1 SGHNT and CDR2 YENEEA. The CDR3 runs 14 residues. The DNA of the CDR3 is TGTGCCAGCAGACCCCAGGGAATTAACTACGAGCAGTACTTC. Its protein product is CASRPQGINYEQYF.

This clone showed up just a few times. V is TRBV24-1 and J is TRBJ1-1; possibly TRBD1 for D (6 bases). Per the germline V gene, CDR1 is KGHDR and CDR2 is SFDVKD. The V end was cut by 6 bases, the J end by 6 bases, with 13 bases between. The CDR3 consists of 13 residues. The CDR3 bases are TGTGCCACCAGTACAGGGAAGCGCGCTGAAGCTTTCTTT. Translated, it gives CATSTGKRAEAFF.

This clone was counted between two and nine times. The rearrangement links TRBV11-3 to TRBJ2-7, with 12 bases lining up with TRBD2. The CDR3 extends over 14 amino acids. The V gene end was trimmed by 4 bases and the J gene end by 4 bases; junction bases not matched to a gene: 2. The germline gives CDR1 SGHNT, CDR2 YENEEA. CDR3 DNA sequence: TGTGCCAGCAGCTGGGGGACTAGCGGGTACGAGCAGTACTTC. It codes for CASSWGTSGYEQYF.

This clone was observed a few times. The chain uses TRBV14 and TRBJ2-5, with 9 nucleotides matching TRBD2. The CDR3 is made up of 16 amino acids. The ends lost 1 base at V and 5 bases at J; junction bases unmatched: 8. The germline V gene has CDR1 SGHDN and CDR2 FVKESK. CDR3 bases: TGTGCCAGCAGCCAAGGTGGTAGCGGGAGAGGCGAGACCCAGTACTTC. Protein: CASSQGGSGRGETQYF.

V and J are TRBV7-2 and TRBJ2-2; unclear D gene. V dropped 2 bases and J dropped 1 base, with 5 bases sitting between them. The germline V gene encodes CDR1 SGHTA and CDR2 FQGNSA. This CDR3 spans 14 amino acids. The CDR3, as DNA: TGTGCCAGCAGCTTAAGCTGGAACACCGGGGAGCTGTTTTTT. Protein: CASSLSWNTGELFF.

The CDR3 protein is CSVQGNEQYF. The CDR3 DNA reads TGCAGCGTGCAGGGTAACGAGCAGTACTTC. This chain uses TRBV29-1 with TRBJ2-7; a weak D match, TRBD1 (5 bases). CDR3 length: 10 amino acids. CDR1 SQVTM and CDR2 ANQGSEA come from the germline V gene. V dropped 6 bases and J dropped 5 bases, with 8 bases sitting between them.

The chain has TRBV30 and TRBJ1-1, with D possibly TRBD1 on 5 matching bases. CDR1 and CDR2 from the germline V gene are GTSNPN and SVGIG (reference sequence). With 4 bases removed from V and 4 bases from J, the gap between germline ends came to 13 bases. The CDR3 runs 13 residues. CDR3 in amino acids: CAWNGGVGTEAFF. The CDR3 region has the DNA TGTGCCTGGAACGGGGGAGTGGGCACTGAAGCTTTCTTT.

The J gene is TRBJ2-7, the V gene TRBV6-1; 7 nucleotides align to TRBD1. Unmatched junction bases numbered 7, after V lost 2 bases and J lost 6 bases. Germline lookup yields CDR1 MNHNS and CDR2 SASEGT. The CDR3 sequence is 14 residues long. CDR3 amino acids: CASSELQGYFEQYF. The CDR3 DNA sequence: TGTGCCAGCAGTGAACTACAGGGGTACTTCGAGCAGTACTTC.

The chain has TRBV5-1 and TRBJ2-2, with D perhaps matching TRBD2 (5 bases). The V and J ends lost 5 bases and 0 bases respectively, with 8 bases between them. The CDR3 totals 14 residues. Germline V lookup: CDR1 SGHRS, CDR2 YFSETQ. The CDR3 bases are TGCGCCAGCAGGTCCGGGACGAACACCGGGGAGCTGTTTTTT. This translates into CASRSGTNTGELFF.

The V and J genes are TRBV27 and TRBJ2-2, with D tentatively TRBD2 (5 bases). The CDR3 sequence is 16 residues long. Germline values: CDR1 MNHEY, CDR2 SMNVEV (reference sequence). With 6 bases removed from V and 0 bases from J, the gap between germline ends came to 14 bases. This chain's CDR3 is CASSSRTPTNTGELFF. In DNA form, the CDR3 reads TGTGCCAGCAGCTCAAGGACTCCCACGAACACCGGGGAGCTGTTTTTT.

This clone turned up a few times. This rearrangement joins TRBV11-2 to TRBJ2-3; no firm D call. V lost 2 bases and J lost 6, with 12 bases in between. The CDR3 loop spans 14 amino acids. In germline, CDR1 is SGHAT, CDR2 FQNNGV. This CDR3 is CASSLLGFGDTQYF. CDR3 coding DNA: TGTGCCAGCAGCTTACTAGGATTTGGCGATACGCAGTATTTT.

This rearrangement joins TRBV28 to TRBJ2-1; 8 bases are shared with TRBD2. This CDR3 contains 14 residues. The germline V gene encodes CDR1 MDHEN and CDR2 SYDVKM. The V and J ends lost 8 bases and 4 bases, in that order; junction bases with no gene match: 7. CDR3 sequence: CASRLAGTYNEQFF. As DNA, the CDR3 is TGTGCCAGCCGGTTAGCGGGGACTTACAATGAGCAGTTCTTC.

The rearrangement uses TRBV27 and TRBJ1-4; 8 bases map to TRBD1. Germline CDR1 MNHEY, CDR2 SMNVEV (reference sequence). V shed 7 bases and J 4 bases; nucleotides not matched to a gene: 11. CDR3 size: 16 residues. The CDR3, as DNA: TGTGCCAGCACCTCGGACAGGGCAAGGGGTAATGAAAAACTGTTTTTT. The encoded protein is CASTSDRARGNEKLFF.

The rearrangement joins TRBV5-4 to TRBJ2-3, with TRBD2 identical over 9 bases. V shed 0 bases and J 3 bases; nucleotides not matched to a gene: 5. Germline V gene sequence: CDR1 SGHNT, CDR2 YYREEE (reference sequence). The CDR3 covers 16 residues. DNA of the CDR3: TGTGCCAGCAGCTTGGCCGGCGGGAGGGTAACAGATACGCAGTATTTT. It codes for CASSLAGGRVTDTQYF.

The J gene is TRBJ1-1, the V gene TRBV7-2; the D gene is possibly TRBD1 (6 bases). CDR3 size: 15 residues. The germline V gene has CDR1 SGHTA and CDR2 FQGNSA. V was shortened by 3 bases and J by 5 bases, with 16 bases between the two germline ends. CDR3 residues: CASSLGAMGNTEAFF. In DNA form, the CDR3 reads TGTGCCAGCAGCTTGGGGGCGATGGGTAATACTGAAGCTTTCTTT.

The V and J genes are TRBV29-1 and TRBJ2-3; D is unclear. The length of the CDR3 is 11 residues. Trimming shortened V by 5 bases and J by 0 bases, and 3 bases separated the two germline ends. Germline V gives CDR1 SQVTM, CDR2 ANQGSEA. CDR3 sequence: CSVLSTDTQYF. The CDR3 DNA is TGCAGCGTTCTTAGCACAGATACGCAGTATTTT.

The CDR3 sequence: CASSYGTGDQPQHF. CDR3 nucleotide sequence: TGTGCCAGCAGCTATGGGACAGGGGATCAGCCCCAGCATTTT. The chain recombines TRBV7-8 with TRBJ1-5; 10 positions agree with TRBD1. The CDR3 totals 14 residues. V was pared by 4 bases and J by 5 bases, with 2 bases of the junction left unmatched. Germline values: CDR1 SGHVS, CDR2 FQNEAQ.

CDR3 loop: CASSSSGTSGRAGETQYF. The CDR3 nucleotides are TGCGCCAGCAGCTCCTCCGGGACTAGCGGGAGGGCGGGTGAGACCCAGTACTTC. The V call is TRBV5-1, the J call TRBJ2-5; TRBD2 agrees at 16 bases. V gave up 3 bases and J gave up 5 bases; unmatched junction bases: 10. The CDR3 spans 18 residues. Germline V lookup: CDR1 SGHRS, CDR2 YFSETQ.

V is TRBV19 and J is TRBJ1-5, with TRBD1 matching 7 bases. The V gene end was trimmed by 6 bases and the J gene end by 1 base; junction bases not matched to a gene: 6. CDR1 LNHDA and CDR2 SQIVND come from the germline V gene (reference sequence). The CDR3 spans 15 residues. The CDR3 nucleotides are TGTGCCAGTAGGAGGGGGCGCGGGAGCAATCAGCCCCAGCATTTT. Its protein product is CASRRGRGSNQPQHF.

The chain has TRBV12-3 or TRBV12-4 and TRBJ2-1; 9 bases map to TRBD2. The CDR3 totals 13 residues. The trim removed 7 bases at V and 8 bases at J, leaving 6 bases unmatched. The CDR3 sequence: CASMAGGPYEQFF. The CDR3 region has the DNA TGTGCCAGCATGGCGGGAGGGCCCTATGAGCAGTTCTTC.

CDR3 sequence: CASSQDSGGGTQYF. In DNA, the CDR3 is TGCGCCAGCAGCCAAGATAGCGGCGGGGGGACCCAGTACTTC. The rearrangement joins TRBV4-3 to TRBJ2-5; 7 bases map to TRBD2. V was pared by 0 bases and J by 7 bases, with 5 bases of the junction left unmatched. The germline CDR1 and CDR2 sequences are LGHNA and YSLEER. The CDR3 is 14 amino acids.

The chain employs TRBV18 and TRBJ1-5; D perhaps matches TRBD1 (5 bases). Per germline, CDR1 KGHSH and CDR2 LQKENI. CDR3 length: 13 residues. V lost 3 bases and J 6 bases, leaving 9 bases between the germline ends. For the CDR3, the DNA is TGTGCCAGCTCACCGGGGGAGGTTCAGCCCCAGCATTTT. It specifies CASSPGEVQPQHF.

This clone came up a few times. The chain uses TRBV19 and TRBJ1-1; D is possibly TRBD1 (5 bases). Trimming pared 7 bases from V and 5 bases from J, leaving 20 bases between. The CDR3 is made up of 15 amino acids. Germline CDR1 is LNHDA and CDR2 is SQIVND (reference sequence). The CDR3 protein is CASTQVQGLITEAFF. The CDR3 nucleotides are TGTGCCAGTACTCAGGTCCAGGGCTTGATTACTGAAGCTTTCTTT.

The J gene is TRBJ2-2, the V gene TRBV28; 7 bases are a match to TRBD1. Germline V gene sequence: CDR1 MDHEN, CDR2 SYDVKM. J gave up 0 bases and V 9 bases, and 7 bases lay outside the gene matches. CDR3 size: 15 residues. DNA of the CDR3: TGTGCCAGTCATGGCACAGGGGCGAACACCGGGGAGCTGTTTTTT. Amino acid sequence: CASHGTGANTGELFF. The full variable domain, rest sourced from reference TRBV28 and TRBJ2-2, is DVKVTQSSRYLVKRTGEKVFLECVQDMDHENMFWYRQDPGLGLRLIYFSYDVKMKEKGDIPEGYSVSREKKERFSLILESASTNQTSMYLCASHGTGANTGELFFGEGSRLTVL.